This TCR beta chain emerged from a study of identical twins. TCRdb itself ran the 5' RACE reads through MiXCR, one entry per CDR3 protein. Among some 790,000 distinct CDR3 sequences, about 20% were seen once, and the ten largest hold about 12%. The junction had 10 bases not matched to a gene; V was cut back by 4 bases and J by 8 bases. The CDR3 is 15 amino acids. CDR1 and CDR2 from the germline V gene are SGDLS and YYNGEE. The data were also submitted as part of a second study, on T cells expressing NK-cell markers.

The receptor was isolated from a woman aged 18-35 years in good health. V is TRBV9 and J is TRBJ1-4, with TRBD1 identical over 8 bases. The sample comprised PBMCs. The CDR3 sequence is CASSSQTGGVEKLFF. The CDR3 bases are TGTGCCAGCAGCTCCCAAACAGGGGGGGTCGAAAAACTGTTTTTT.